The T cell receptor (beta chain) described here comes from a study of shared clonotypes between healthy human individuals. The CDR3 extends over 17 amino acids. The germline gives CDR1 SGDLS, CDR2 YYNGEE. With V trimmed by 4 bases and J by 2 bases, 9 bases remained unmatched. Here immunoSEQ multiplex PCR was the method, and the copy in TCRdb shows in-frame clones only, minus some. The table has over 2 million clones, 85% to 95% seen once; the top ten hold approximately 0.41%. The clonotype comes from a man younger than 30 in good health. Some clones in this sample may be carry-over from other donors' samples. The sequenced sample consisted of naive CD4+ T cells from PBMCs. Subset in this sample: CD45RA+ positively selected. The J gene is TRBJ1-3, the V gene TRBV9; 10 nucleotides agree with TRBD1. The CDR3 is CASSSHRGTGAGNTIYF. CDR3 sequence (DNA): TGTGCCAGCAGCTCCCACCGGGGGACAGGGGCTGGAAACACCATATATTTT.